This T cell receptor beta chain was identified during a study of control samples from healthy donors and cancer patients (dated by TCRdb to the early 2020s). Library generation was performed with the immunoSEQ multiplex PCR assay. The source is immuneACCESS, and TCRdb retained only in-frame sequences with V and J called. Part of the clones is not carried over; for the studies checked, unresolved V genes explain less than half of this, and the remainder is unexplained. Here the sample has about 270,000 clones; approximately 80% occur a single time. More than 10% of the sample rests with the top ten. CDR1 and CDR2, looked up from the germline V gene (reference sequence), are LGHDT and YNNKEL. The V end gives up 0 bases and the J end 4 bases, leaving 6 bases in the junction not matched to a gene. From its cysteine to its phenylalanine, the CDR3 spans 19 amino acids. The CDR3 DNA has 57 bases and is translated from base 1.

With respect to this clone: Its target antigen remains unknown. No much larger clonotype is one base removed from it; base qualities were not supplied.

The sequenced sample was PBMCs. The chain couples TRBV3-1 (or the pseudogene TRBV3-2) to TRBJ2-1; 16 central nucleotides agree with TRBD2. The TCR sequence derives from a woman aged 55-69 years with lung cancer. The CDR3 region reads CASSQDWGGLAGGYNEQFF. DNA sequence: TGTGCCAGCAGCCAAGATTGGGGGGGACTAGCGGGAGGGTACAATGAGCAGTTCTTC.